This T cell receptor beta chain was recorded in a study of cytomegalovirus exposure and HLA in healthy donors. As regards this clone: As yet, its antigen is unknown.

Study-wide results and limits: A later analysis reportedly found fewer N-insertions in an Asian-associated ancestry cluster than the roughly 700-donor mean. In an earlier analysis, about 87% or about 30%: the productive usage of most TCR beta V segments. A link between a missense DCLRE1C variant and TCR beta V- and J-gene trimming emerged from a later analysis.

In the PCR, 60 Vbeta and 13 Jbeta primers were used. Sequencing was performed with immunoSEQ multiplex PCR; in TCRdb, only in-frame clones are kept and a portion is missing. The sample lists roughly 140,000 clones, roughly 80% occurring once. The origin of this receptor is a female donor in good health and CMV-seronegative. Sequencing was carried out using PBMCs.

The chain's CDR3 is CASSTAGTGYEKLFF. Here the CDR3 DNA reads TGCGCCAGCAGCACCGCCGGGACAGGGTATGAAAAACTGTTTTTT. The V call is TRBV5-1, the J call TRBJ1-4; 9 bases are shared with TRBD1. Germline values: CDR1 SGHRS, CDR2 YFSETQ. The CDR3 contains 15 residues. Trimming removed 4 bases from V and 6 bases from J; junction bases left unmatched: 7.